This T cell receptor (beta chain) was profiled in a study of graft-versus-host responses after intestinal transplantation. As for the study in general: Every recipient underwent anti-thymocyte globulin induction, then tacrolimus and steroids for 3 to 4 years.

Comment on this clone: Its specificity is unknown.

The CDR3 is 14 amino acids. Trimming took off 3 bases at V and 3 bases at J, with 12 bases between the two ends. CDR1 is SGDLS, CDR2 YYNGEE, per germline. Generated by immunoSEQ multiplex PCR, the TCRdb table keeps only in-frame clones and is missing some. Among just under 85,000 clones listed, approximately 90% were seen once. The rearrangement uses TRBV9 and TRBJ2-5; D perhaps matches TRBD1 (5 bases). The clonotype was recovered from a human donor who was the organ donor for an intestinal transplant. The sequenced sample was unstimulated CD8+ T cells sorted from spleen or lymph node cells, obtained before transplant. The CDR3 nucleotides are TGTGCCAGCAGCGAGCCCGACAGCGAAGAGACCCAGTACTTC. Its protein product is CASSEPDSEETQYF.